The source of this T cell receptor (beta chain) is a study of cytomegalovirus exposure and HLA in healthy donors. Findings and limits, study-wide: Compared with the approximately 680-donor mean, an Asian-associated ancestry cluster reportedly had fewer N-insertions, according to a later analysis.

Primers: 60 Vbeta forward and 13 Jbeta reverse. The method was immunoSEQ multiplex PCR; TCRdb's version includes in-frame clones alone and lacks a portion of them. Here the sample spans about 130,000 clones, about 74% being singletons. Of note for this clone: Its antigen is still unknown.

With 4 bases clipped from V and 5 bases from J, the junction kept 5 bases outside the gene matches. The germline gives CDR1 LGHNA, CDR2 YNFKEQ. CDR3 length: 15 amino acids. Specimen: PBMCs. The TCR sequence derives from a woman between 50 and 59 years old in good health and CMV-seropositive. The chain employs TRBV4-2 and TRBJ1-6, with 7 nucleotides matching TRBD1. The CDR3 loop is CASSPFTGDNSPLHF. The CDR3 bases are TGTGCCAGCAGCCCTTTCACAGGGGATAATTCACCCCTCCACTTT.